This entry lists 27 T cell receptor beta chains sequenced from one sample in a study of T-cell reconstitution after alpha-beta-depleted transplantation in children. A library of TCRbeta sequences, prepared with unique molecular identifiers, was generated. Each CDR3 protein is one row after TCRdb ran MiXCR on the PCR reads. The sample gives a few hundred thousand distinct CDR3 sequences, around 16% of which show up once; under 30% is in the top ten. The sequencing used PBMCs, mostly from graft donor cells, collected 360 days after TCRalphabeta/CD19-depleted stem cell transplant. Receptors originate from a boy younger than two who had a stem cell transplant for Wiskott-Aldrich syndrome, so the T cells may come from the graft donor.

Ten or more counts support this clonotype. This sequence joins TRBV29-1 and TRBJ1-1; D is possibly TRBD1 (6 bases). Trimming removed 6 bases at V and 6 bases at J, with 11 bases between. From germline, CDR1 is SQVTM and CDR2 ANQGSEA. CDR3 length: 11 amino acids. The CDR3: CSVGHRAEAFF. The CDR3 coding sequence is TGCAGCGTCGGACACAGGGCTGAAGCTTTCTTT.

The sample holds many counts of this clonotype. This chain links TRBV5-1 with TRBJ2-2; D could derive from TRBD1 or TRBD2 (5 bases each). The length of the CDR3 is 15 residues. Trimming stripped 0 bases from V and 5 bases from J, with 11 bases between. Germline V gene sequence: CDR1 SGHRS, CDR2 YFSETQ. The CDR3: CASSLAGGRTGELFF. CDR3 coding DNA: TGCGCCAGCAGCTTGGCTGGGGGAAGAACCGGGGAGCTGTTTTTT.

The rearrangement links TRBV5-1 to TRBJ2-7; 10 bases align to TRBD1. The CDR3 covers 14 residues. J gave up 4 bases and V 3 bases, and 4 bases lay outside the gene matches. Germline V gene data show CDR1 as SGHRS and CDR2 as YFSETQ. This CDR3 reads CASSSTGGTYEQYF. In DNA form, the CDR3 reads TGCGCCAGCAGCTCGACAGGGGGCACGTACGAGCAGTACTTC.

This rearrangement joins TRBV10-3 to TRBJ2-1, with TRBD2 matching over 13 bases. The J segment lost 5 bases and the V segment lost 6 bases, leaving 7 bases of the junction unmatched. CDR1 is ENHRY, CDR2 SYGVKD, per germline. The CDR3 loop spans 16 amino acids. CDR3 DNA: TGTGCCATCAGAACCCGACTAGCGGGGGGTAACAATGAGCAGTTCTTC. Encoded protein: CAIRTRLAGGNNEQFF.

The chain employs TRBV7-2 and TRBJ2-3; D unclear. This CDR3 region has 15 residues. In germline, CDR1 is SGHTA, CDR2 FQGNSA. The V and J ends lost 0 bases and 3 bases respectively, with 10 bases between them. The CDR3 DNA is TGTGCCAGCAGCTTAGCCCGACTCCGGACAGATACGCAGTATTTT. Protein: CASSLARLRTDTQYF.

This clonotype was seen repeatedly, ten times or more. The rearrangement uses TRBV5-1 and TRBJ2-2; possible D gene TRBD2, 7 bases. The CDR3 length is 16 residues. Germline values: CDR1 SGHRS, CDR2 YFSETQ. Trimming cost V 4 bases and J 8 bases, with 21 bases left between them. CDR3 sequence (DNA): TGCGCCAGCAGCACCCCGACAGGCGGGGGTTCGGGGGAGCTGTTTTTT. As protein: CASSTPTGGGSGELFF. Full variable domain (remainder filled in from reference TRBV5-1 and TRBJ2-2): KAGVTQTPRYLIKTRGQQVTLSCSPISGHRSVSWYQQTPGQGLQFLFEYFSETQRNKGNFPGRFSGRQFSNSRSEMNVSTLELGDSALYLCASSTPTGGGSGELFFGEGSRLTVL.

The V call is TRBV20-1, the J call TRBJ2-5; D perhaps matches TRBD2 (6 bases). This CDR3 has 16 amino acids. V lost 1 base and J 2 bases, leaving 17 bases between the germline ends. Germline values: CDR1 DFQATT, CDR2 SNEGSKA (reference sequence). The CDR3 sequence is CSARGEPGRGQETQYF. For the CDR3, the DNA is TGCAGTGCTAGAGGTGAACCAGGGCGGGGACAAGAGACCCAGTACTTC.

The V and J genes are TRBV12-3 or TRBV12-4 and TRBJ2-7; D possibly uses TRBD1 or TRBD2 (6 bases each). The CDR3 extends over 12 amino acids. V lost 2 bases, J lost 8 bases, and 10 bases lay in between. CDR3 nucleotide sequence: TGTGCCAGCAGTTTAAGAGGGGGGAAGCAGTACTTC. It yields the protein CASSLRGGKQYF.

This clonotype was seen more than once but under ten times. The chain is built from TRBV4-1 and TRBJ2-4; no clear D gene. Germline V gene lookup returns CDR1 MGHRA and CDR2 YSYEKL. V shed 0 bases and J shed 0 bases, with 9 bases lying between them. The CDR3 loop spans 16 amino acids. For the CDR3, the DNA is TGCGCCAGCAGCCAAGACGAGTGGCTAGCCAAAAACATTCAGTACTTC. It translates to CASSQDEWLAKNIQYF.

This chain connects TRBV4-1 to TRBJ2-1; maybe TRBD1 (5 bases). Germline CDR1 is MGHRA and CDR2 is YSYEKL. V was cut by 1 base and J by 3 bases, with 10 bases left in between. The CDR3 runs to 15 residues. CDR3 sequence reads: CASSQGIRDYNEQFF. The DNA of the CDR3 is TGCGCCAGCAGCCAAGGGATCAGGGACTACAATGAGCAGTTCTTC.

This clonotype showed up just a few times. J is TRBJ2-1 and V is TRBV10-3; TRBD2 agrees at 15 bases. This CDR3 has 18 amino acids. CDR1 is ENHRY, CDR2 SYGVKD, per germline. J was trimmed by 5 bases and V by 2 bases; bases with no gene match: 7. In nucleotides, the CDR3 is TGTGCCATCAGTGAGGGACTAGCGGGAGGGCCAGGACACAATGAGCAGTTCTTC. Its protein product is CAISEGLAGGPGHNEQFF.

This clonotype has more than one count but fewer than ten. The chain couples TRBV28 to TRBJ2-7, with TRBD2 as a possible D gene (6 bases). Germline CDR1 MDHEN, CDR2 SYDVKM. The length of the CDR3 is 13 residues. With 3 bases removed from V and 3 bases from J, the gap between germline ends came to 9 bases. CDR3: CASSFGGGYEQYF. CDR3 sequence (DNA): TGTGCCAGCAGTTTCGGGGGAGGCTACGAGCAGTACTTC.

Many counts were recorded for this clonotype. This chain connects TRBV12-3 or TRBV12-4 to TRBJ2-2; TRBD2 aligns across 8 bases. The CDR3 is made up of 17 amino acids. V lost 1 base to trimming and J lost 1 base; unmatched junction nucleotides: 5. The CDR3 reads CASSLEVREENTGELFF. CDR3 nucleotide sequence: TGTGCCAGCAGTTTAGAGGTGCGGGAGGAGAACACCGGGGAGCTGTTTTTT.

Only a few counts were recorded for this clonotype. The CDR3 here is CSARDARDPQETQYF. CDR3 bases: TGCAGTGCTAGAGATGCCCGGGACCCCCAAGAGACCCAGTACTTC. The chain uses TRBV20-1 and TRBJ2-5; D may correspond to TRBD1 or TRBD2 (5 bases each). V gave up 0 bases and J gave up 1 base, with 12 bases separating them. The CDR3 spans 15 residues. The germline gives CDR1 DFQATT, CDR2 SNEGSKA (reference sequence).

The chain couples TRBV5-6 to TRBJ1-4; possible D gene TRBD1, 5 bases. Trimming removed 0 bases from V and 3 bases from J, with 18 bases in between. Germline V CDR1 and CDR2: SGHDT, YYEEEE. The CDR3 sequence is 18 residues long. CDR3 sequence reads: CASSLVGHWGGPNEKLFF. The CDR3 nucleotides read TGTGCCAGCAGCTTGGTCGGACACTGGGGGGGACCTAATGAAAAACTGTTTTTT.

This clonotype was seen a few times. The CDR3 bases are TGCGCCCCACCCCCGCAGCGGGGGCAAGATACGCAGTATTTT. Its protein product is CAPPPQRGQDTQYF. The chain couples TRBV5-1 to TRBJ2-3; 8 bases are shared with TRBD2. Trimming took 10 bases from V and 5 from J; bases not matched to a gene: 12. The CDR3 loop spans 14 amino acids. Germline values: CDR1 SGHRS, CDR2 YFSETQ.

This clonotype appeared many times. V gene TRBV5-6 combines with J gene TRBJ2-7, with 7 bases aligning to TRBD2. CDR3 length: 13 amino acids. Germline CDR1 is SGHDT and CDR2 is YYEEEE. V trimming: 6 bases; J trimming: 2 bases; junction bases outside the gene matches: 5. The CDR3 here is CASIPRGAYEQYF. CDR3 bases: TGTGCCAGCATCCCTCGGGGGGCCTACGAGCAGTACTTC. The variable domain in full, completed from reference TRBV5-6 and TRBJ2-7, reads DAGVTQSPTHLIKTRGQQVTLRCSPKSGHDTVSWYQQALGQGPQFIFQYYEEEERQRGNFPDRFSGHQFPNYSSELNVNALLLGDSALYLCASIPRGAYEQYFGPGTRLTVT.

V is TRBV27 and J is TRBJ1-2; D remains ambiguous. The CDR3 consists of 13 residues. The V end was cut by 5 bases, the J end by 4 bases, with 11 bases between. From germline, CDR1 is MNHEY and CDR2 SMNVEV (reference sequence). CDR3 nucleotides: TGTGCCAGCAGTCTCGGACGGCCCTATGGCTACACCTTC. It translates to CASSLGRPYGYTF.

This clonotype was seen a handful of times. This rearrangement joins TRBV10-3 to TRBJ2-5; 9 bases map to TRBD2. Germline V gives CDR1 ENHRY, CDR2 SYGVKD. The junction had 1 base not matched to a gene; V was cut back by 0 bases and J by 5 bases. The CDR3 spans 14 residues. The CDR3 DNA reads TGTGCCATCAGTGAGTCTAGCGGGGGTGAGACCCAGTACTTC. Its translation is CAISESSGGETQYF.

This chain connects TRBV15 to TRBJ2-7; either TRBD1 or TRBD2 may fit D (6 bases each). Germline lookup yields CDR1 LNHNV and CDR2 YYDKDF (reference sequence). V shed 2 bases and J shed 6 bases, with 17 bases lying between them. The CDR3 sequence is 15 residues long. The chain's CDR3 is CATSRNRRGAAEQYF. In nucleotides, the CDR3 is TGTGCCACCAGCAGAAATAGGAGGGGGGCGGCCGAGCAGTACTTC.

This clonotype was detected only a few times. This chain links TRBV5-1 with TRBJ2-1; 8 bases are a match to TRBD2. V lost 4 bases, J lost 1 base, and 7 bases stayed unmatched. CDR1 SGHRS and CDR2 YFSETQ come from the germline V gene. The CDR3 is 16 amino acids. This CDR3 reads CASSPKRGSSYNEQFF. The CDR3, as DNA: TGCGCCAGCAGCCCGAAGCGGGGGAGTTCCTACAATGAGCAGTTCTTC.

This clonotype was picked up a small number of times. The chain has TRBV5-1 and TRBJ1-1, with D unresolved. V dropped 2 bases and J dropped 7 bases, with 12 bases sitting between them. Germline V gene sequence: CDR1 SGHRS, CDR2 YFSETQ. The CDR3 is made up of 13 amino acids. CDR3 nucleotide sequence: TGCGCCAGCAGCTTTTACGCGCGGAATGAAGCTTTCTTT. Protein: CASSFYARNEAFF.

This clonotype was detected a few times. This chain joins TRBV28 and TRBJ2-3, with a weak D call TRBD1 (5 bases). V was cut by 6 bases and J by 6 bases, with 22 bases left in between. CDR1 and CDR2 (germline): MDHEN, SYDVKM. The CDR3 runs to 16 residues. CDR3 loop: CASSRIRVWIYDTQYF. The DNA for the CDR3 is TGTGCCAGCAGCCGAATCAGGGTATGGATATACGATACGCAGTATTTT.

This chain links TRBV5-4 with TRBJ1-2; no clear D gene. Germline V gene lookup returns CDR1 SGHNT and CDR2 YYREEE (reference sequence). The length of the CDR3 is 16 residues. Trimming took 0 bases from V and 6 from J, leaving 18 bases between them. In DNA, the CDR3 is TGTGCCAGCAGCTTGGCCGCCCTACTGGGGTGGGATGGCTACACCTTC. This sequence encodes CASSLAALLGWDGYTF.

In its sample, this clonotype was seen once. V and J are TRBV6-1 and TRBJ2-5, with D possibly being TRBD1 (6 bases). Trimming cost V 8 bases and J 2 bases, with 18 bases left between them. Germline CDR1 MNHNS, CDR2 SASEGT. This CDR3 has 15 amino acids. CDR3 DNA sequence: TGTGCCAGCCGCAAACAGGGATTCCCTCAAGAGACCCAGTACTTC. As protein: CASRKQGFPQETQYF.

V usage is TRBV4-1 and J usage is TRBJ2-7; D unclear. The germline CDR1 and CDR2 sequences are MGHRA and YSYEKL. Trimming cost V 2 bases and J 7 bases, with 12 bases left between them. The CDR3 is made up of 13 amino acids. CDR3 region: CASSQPRNGEQYF. The CDR3 DNA follows: TGCGCCAGCAGCCAACCCCGAAACGGTGAGCAGTACTTC.

A few counts support this clonotype. This sequence joins TRBV4-1 and TRBJ2-1, with 8 bases that match TRBD1. The V segment lost 3 bases and the J segment 8 bases; nucleotides outside the gene matches: 6. Looked up from germline, CDR1 is MGHRA and CDR2 is YSYEKL. The CDR3 length is 14 residues. CDR3: CASSHPRGLDEQFF. The CDR3 DNA is TGCGCCAGCAGCCATCCCAGGGGGCTGGATGAGCAGTTCTTC.